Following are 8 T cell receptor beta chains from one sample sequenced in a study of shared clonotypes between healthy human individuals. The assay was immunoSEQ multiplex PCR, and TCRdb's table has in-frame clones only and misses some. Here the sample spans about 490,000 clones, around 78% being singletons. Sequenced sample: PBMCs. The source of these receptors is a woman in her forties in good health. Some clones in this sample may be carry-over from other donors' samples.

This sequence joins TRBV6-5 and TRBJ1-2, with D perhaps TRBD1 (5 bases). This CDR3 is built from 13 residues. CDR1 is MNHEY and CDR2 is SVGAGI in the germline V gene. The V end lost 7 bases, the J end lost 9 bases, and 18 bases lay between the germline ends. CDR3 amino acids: CASTRPGHASYTF. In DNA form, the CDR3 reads TGTGCCAGCACCCGACCCGGACACGCTAGCTACACCTTC.

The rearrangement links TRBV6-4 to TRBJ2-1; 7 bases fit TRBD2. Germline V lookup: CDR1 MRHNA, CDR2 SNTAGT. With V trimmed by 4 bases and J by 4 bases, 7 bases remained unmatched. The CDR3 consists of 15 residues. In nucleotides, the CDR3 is TGTGCCAGCAGTGGGACGGCGGGGGATTACAATGAGCAGTTCTTC. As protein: CASSGTAGDYNEQFF.

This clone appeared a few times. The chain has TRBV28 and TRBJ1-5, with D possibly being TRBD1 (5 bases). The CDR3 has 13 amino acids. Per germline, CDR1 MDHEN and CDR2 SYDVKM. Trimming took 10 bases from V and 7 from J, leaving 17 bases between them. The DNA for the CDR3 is TGTGCCATCTCCGGGCAGGGCCCCCAGCCCCAGCATTTT. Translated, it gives CAISGQGPQPQHF. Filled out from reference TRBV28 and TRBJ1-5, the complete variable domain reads DVKVTQSSRYLVKRTGEKVFLECVQDMDHENMFWYRQDPGLGLRLIYFSYDVKMKEKGDIPEGYSVSREKKERFSLILESASTNQTSMYLCAISGQGPQPQHFGDGTRLSIL.

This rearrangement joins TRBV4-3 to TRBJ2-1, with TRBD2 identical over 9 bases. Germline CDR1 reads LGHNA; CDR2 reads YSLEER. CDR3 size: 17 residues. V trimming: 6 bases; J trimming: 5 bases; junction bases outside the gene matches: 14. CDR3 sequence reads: CASSRGREGRRDNEQFF. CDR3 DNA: TGCGCCAGCAGTCGGGGGCGGGAGGGCCGGAGGGACAATGAGCAGTTCTTC.

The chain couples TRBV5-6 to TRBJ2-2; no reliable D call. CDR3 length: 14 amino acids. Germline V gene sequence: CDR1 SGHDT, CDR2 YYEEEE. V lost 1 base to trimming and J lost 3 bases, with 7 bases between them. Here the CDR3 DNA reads TGTGCCAGCAGCTTGAAAGGGCACACCGGGGAGCTGTTTTTT. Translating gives CASSLKGHTGELFF.

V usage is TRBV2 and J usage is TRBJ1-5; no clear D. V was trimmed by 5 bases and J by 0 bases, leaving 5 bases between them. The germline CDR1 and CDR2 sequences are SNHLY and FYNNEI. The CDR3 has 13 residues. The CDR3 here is CASSTYSNQPQHF. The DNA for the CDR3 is TGTGCCAGCAGTACGTATAGCAATCAGCCCCAGCATTTT.

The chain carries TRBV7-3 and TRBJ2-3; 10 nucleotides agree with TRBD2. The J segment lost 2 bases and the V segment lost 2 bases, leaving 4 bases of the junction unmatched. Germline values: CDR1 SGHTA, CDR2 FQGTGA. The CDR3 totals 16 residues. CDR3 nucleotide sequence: TGTGCCAGCAGCTTAGGAGCGGGAGGGCTCACAGATACGCAGTATTTT. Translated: CASSLGAGGLTDTQYF.

The CDR3: CASSFAGGVGETQYF. The CDR3 nucleotides read TGTGCCAGCAGTTTTGCGGGAGGGGTCGGGGAGACCCAGTACTTC. V is TRBV28 and J is TRBJ2-5, with TRBD2 matching 9 bases. CDR3 length: 15 amino acids. With 3 bases clipped from V and 5 bases from J, the junction kept 7 bases outside the gene matches. Germline V gene sequence: CDR1 MDHEN, CDR2 SYDVKM.